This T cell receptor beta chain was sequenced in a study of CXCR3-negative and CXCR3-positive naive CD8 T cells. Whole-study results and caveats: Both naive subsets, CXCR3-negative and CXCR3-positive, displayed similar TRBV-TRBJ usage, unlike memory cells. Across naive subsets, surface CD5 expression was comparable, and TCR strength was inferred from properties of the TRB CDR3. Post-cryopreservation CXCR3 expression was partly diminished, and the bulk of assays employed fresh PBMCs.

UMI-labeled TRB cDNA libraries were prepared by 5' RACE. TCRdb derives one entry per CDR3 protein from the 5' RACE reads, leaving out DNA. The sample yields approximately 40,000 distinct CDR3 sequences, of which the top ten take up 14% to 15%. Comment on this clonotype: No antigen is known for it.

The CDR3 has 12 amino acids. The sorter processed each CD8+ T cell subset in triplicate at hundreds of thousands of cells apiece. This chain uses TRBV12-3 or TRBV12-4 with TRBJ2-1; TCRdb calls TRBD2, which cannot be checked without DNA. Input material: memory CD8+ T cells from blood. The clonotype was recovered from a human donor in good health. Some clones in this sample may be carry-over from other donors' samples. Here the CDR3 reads CASTLKGPEQFF.